This TCR beta chain stems from a study of early stage breast cancer tumors. Study as a whole: Most invasive tumors, about 80% of the 16, were ER+/PR+/HER2-.

Each sample had two DNA replicates, 0.5 to 0.65 ug blood or 1.5 ug tissue. The method was immunoSEQ multiplex PCR; TCRdb's version includes in-frame clones alone and lacks a portion of them. Among roughly 34,000 clones listed, 65% to 75% were seen once. The sample consisted of blood. The TCR sequence derives from a person between 60 and 70 years old with breast cancer.

The CDR3 DNA follows: TGCGCCAGCAGTGTACAGGGGAACACCGGGGAGCTGTTTTTT. Translation gives CASSVQGNTGELFF. The rearrangement joins TRBV5-1 to TRBJ2-2, with D maybe TRBD1 (6 bases). Trimming pared 5 bases from V and 1 base from J, leaving 9 bases between. The length of the CDR3 is 14 residues. Per the germline V gene, CDR1 is SGHRS and CDR2 is YFSETQ.